This T cell receptor beta chain came from a study of siplizumab effects on memory and regulatory T cells. Notes on the study in general: A small minority of alloreactive clones were mapped to unstimulated subsets. Memory cells that were CD4+ and unstimulated gave rise to alloreactive sequences, which siplizumab significantly reduced. Memory T cells appeared less diverse than naive cells, which seemed to contribute substantially to alloresponse. An assignable phenotype, naive or memory, was missing from roughly 83-96% of proliferating CD4+ or CD8+ clones.

To note about this clone: What it binds is not known.

The V and J ends lost 5 bases and 4 bases respectively, with 17 bases between them. The CDR3 spans 16 residues. Germline values: CDR1 SGHVS, CDR2 FNYEAQ. Method: immunoSEQ multiplex PCR; TCRdb's copy keeps in-frame clones and lacks some. The repertoire holds 55,000 to 65,000 clones, with just over 95% as singletons. The sequencing input was naive CD8+ T cells sorted from blood. This TCR derives from a human donor in good health. The gene calls are TRBV7-6 and TRBJ2-2; D not certain. CDR3 sequence: CASSRYSRPGTGELFF. As DNA, the CDR3 is TGTGCCAGCAGCCGATACTCCCGCCCGGGCACCGGGGAGCTGTTTTTT.